Below are 14 T cell receptor beta chains sequenced from a single sample in a study of blood T cell repertoires in COVID-19. TCRdb's table, derived via immunoSEQ multiplex PCR, lists solely in-frame clones and lacks some. This table has approximately 210,000 clones, 84% appearing once. Input material: peripheral blood. The receptors stem from a woman of 80 years or more with COVID-19, enrolled during active disease.

As DNA, the CDR3 is TGTGCCAGCAGCCAAATCGGCACTGAAGCTTTCTTT. Its translation is CASSQIGTEAFF. The J gene is TRBJ1-1, the V gene TRBV14, with D uncertain. Looked up from germline, CDR1 is SGHDN and CDR2 is FVKESK. The CDR3 runs 12 residues. The germline V and J ends were trimmed by 2 bases and 4 bases, with 5 bases remaining between them. The full variable domain, rest sourced from reference TRBV14 and TRBJ1-1, is EAGVTQFPSHSVIEKGQTVTLRCDPISGHDNLYWYRRVMGKEIKFLLHFVKESKQDESGMPNNRFLAERTGGTYSTLKVQPAELEDSGVYFCASSQIGTEAFFGQGTRLTVV.

The gene calls are TRBV7-9 and TRBJ1-2; D is uncertain. The CDR3 runs 17 residues. In germline, CDR1 is SEHNR, CDR2 FQNEAQ (reference sequence). Trimming shortened V by 5 bases and J by 6 bases, and 25 bases separated the two germline ends. The CDR3, as DNA: TGTGCCAGCAGCCCCATGGGCGTCCCTCCGAAGTTCGATGGCTACACCTTC. Amino acid sequence: CASSPMGVPPKFDGYTF.

This chain's CDR3 is CASSLGRVVSGGYTF. The CDR3 bases are TGTGCCAGCAGCTTGGGCAGGGTGGTTTCGGGTGGCTACACCTTC. V usage is TRBV7-8 and J usage is TRBJ1-2; D is perhaps TRBD1 (5 bases). Germline loops: CDR1 SGHVS, CDR2 FQNEAQ. The CDR3 is 15 amino acids. Deletions cut 3 bases from V and 7 bases from J, with 18 bases between.

V and J are TRBV6-5 and TRBJ1-6; tentatively, D is TRBD1 (5 bases). V was pared by 5 bases and J by 8 bases, with 13 bases between. Germline-derived CDR1 and CDR2 are MNHEY and SVGAGI. This CDR3 has 14 residues. The CDR3 loop is CASSLTGVDSPLHF. The CDR3 DNA reads as TGTGCCAGCAGTCTTACGGGGGTAGATTCACCCCTCCACTTT.

This chain joins TRBV6-6 and TRBJ1-4; weak D call: TRBD1 (6 bases). The CDR3 consists of 15 residues. V was cut by 6 bases and J by 6 bases, with 17 bases left in between. Germline V gene lookup returns CDR1 MNHNY and CDR2 SVGAGI (reference sequence). CDR3 residues: CASSPVGGAHEKLFF. The CDR3 DNA is TGTGCCAGCAGCCCCGTCGGGGGGGCTCATGAAAAACTGTTTTTT.

The chain links TRBV4-1 to TRBJ2-2; D is perhaps TRBD1 (6 bases). Germline loops: CDR1 MGHRA, CDR2 YSYEKL. This CDR3 comprises 17 residues. The V gene lost 4 bases and the J gene lost 0 bases, with 15 bases spanning the gap. Here the CDR3 DNA reads TGCGCCAGCAGCCGAAGGGGGAGCAGAACGAACACCGGGGAGCTGTTTTTT. This codes for CASSRRGSRTNTGELFF.

The chain links TRBV7-9 to TRBJ2-7, with 7 bases aligning to TRBD1. The CDR3 loop spans 14 amino acids. V gave up 5 bases and J gave up 0 bases; unmatched junction bases: 4. CDR1 and CDR2 (germline): SEHNR, FQNEAQ (reference sequence). DNA of the CDR3: TGTGCCAGCAGCCCCCGGGACAGCTCCTACGAGCAGTACTTC. It translates to CASSPRDSSYEQYF.

V gene TRBV19 combines with J gene TRBJ1-2, with 8 bases lining up with TRBD1. This CDR3 has 19 residues. Germline V lookup: CDR1 LNHDA, CDR2 SQIVND (reference sequence). V lost 3 bases and J lost 3; bases outside the gene matches: 18. The CDR3 loop reads CASSIRISAGGGSHYGYTF. CDR3 sequence (DNA): TGTGCCAGTAGTATTAGAATCTCGGCAGGGGGCGGCTCTCACTATGGCTACACCTTC.

The chain uses TRBV11-2 and TRBJ1-3; D remains unclear. The CDR3 extends over 14 amino acids. V dropped 2 bases and J dropped 0 bases, with 5 bases sitting between them. The germline gives CDR1 SGHAT, CDR2 FQNNGV. CDR3 nucleotide sequence: TGTGCCAGCAGCTTATCCAGCTCTGGAAACACCATATATTTT. Protein product: CASSLSSSGNTIYF.

A word on this clone: In the same sample, other DNA sequences code for this CDR3. The chain joins TRBV28 to TRBJ1-2, with D unclear. V lost 5 bases and J 5 bases, leaving 9 bases between the germline ends. This CDR3 contains 12 residues. Germline V gives CDR1 MDHEN, CDR2 SYDVKM. CDR3 nucleotides: TGTGCCAGCAGTCCCCGTGAGTATGGCTACACCTTC. This codes for CASSPREYGYTF.

The rearrangement uses TRBV3-1 (or the pseudogene TRBV3-2) and TRBJ1-5, with D possibly matching TRBD1 (5 bases). Germline CDR1 and CDR2: LGHDT and YNNKEL (reference sequence). V lost 4 bases and J lost 3, with 19 bases in between. The CDR3 contains 17 residues. The CDR3 protein is CASSPWVGGAPNQPQHF. The CDR3 DNA sequence: TGTGCCAGCAGCCCATGGGTCGGAGGGGCCCCCAATCAGCCCCAGCATTTT.

The chain uses TRBV5-1 and TRBJ2-6; TRBD1 matches 8 bases. With V trimmed by 1 base and J by 0 bases, 6 bases remained unmatched. The germline CDR1 and CDR2 sequences are SGHRS and YFSETQ. This CDR3 is built from 18 residues. CDR3 protein: CASSLTTGAHSGANVLTF. CDR3 DNA sequence: TGCGCCAGCAGCTTGACGACAGGGGCCCACTCTGGGGCCAACGTCCTGACTTTC.

The rearrangement uses TRBV27 and TRBJ2-7; 8 nucleotides line up with TRBD2. CDR1 is MNHEY and CDR2 is SMNVEV in the germline V gene (reference sequence). The CDR3 is 14 residues long. V was pared by 3 bases and J by 2 bases, with 3 bases of the junction left unmatched. DNA for the CDR3: TGTGCCAGCAGTTTGGCGGGAGGTACCTACGAGCAGTACTTC. It translates to CASSLAGGTYEQYF.

The chain carries TRBV6-1 and TRBJ2-1; perhaps TRBD2 as D (5 bases). V was clipped by 2 bases and J by 4 bases, with 12 bases between them. CDR1 is MNHNS, CDR2 SASEGT, per germline. The length of the CDR3 is 15 residues. The CDR3 DNA reads TGTGCCAGCAGTGAACGAGGGTCAGCTTACAATGAGCAGTTCTTC. It encodes CASSERGSAYNEQFF.